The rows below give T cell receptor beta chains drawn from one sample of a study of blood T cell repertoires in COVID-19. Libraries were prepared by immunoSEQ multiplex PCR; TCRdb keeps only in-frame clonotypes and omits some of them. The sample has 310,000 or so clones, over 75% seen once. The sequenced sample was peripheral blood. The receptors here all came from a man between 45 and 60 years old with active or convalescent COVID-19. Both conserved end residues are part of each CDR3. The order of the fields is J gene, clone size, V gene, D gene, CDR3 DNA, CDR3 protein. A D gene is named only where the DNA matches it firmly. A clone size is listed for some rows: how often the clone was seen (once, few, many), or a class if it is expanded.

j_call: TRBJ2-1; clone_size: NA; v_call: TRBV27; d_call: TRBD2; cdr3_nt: TGTGCCAGCGTGGCGACTAGTAGCGGGAGGGCCGACGAGCAGTTCTTC; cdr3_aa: CASVATSSGRADEQFF
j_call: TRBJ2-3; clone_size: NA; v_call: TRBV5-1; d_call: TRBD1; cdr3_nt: TGCGCCAGCCGAACATCCGGGACAGTAACGGATACGCAGTATTTT; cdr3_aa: CASRTSGTVTDTQYF
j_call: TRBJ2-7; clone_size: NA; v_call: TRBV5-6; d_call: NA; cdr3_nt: TGTGCCAGCAGCTTGGCACAGGATACCTACGAGCAGTACTTC; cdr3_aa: CASSLAQDTYEQYF
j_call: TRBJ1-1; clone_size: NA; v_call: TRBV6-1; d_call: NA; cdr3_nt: TGTGCCAGCAGTGAGGGGGCTCGCAGGACTGAAGCTTTCTTT; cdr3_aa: CASSEGARRTEAFF
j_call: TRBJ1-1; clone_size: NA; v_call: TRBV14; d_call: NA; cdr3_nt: TGTGCCAGCAGCTACAGGAACACTGAAGCTTTCTTT; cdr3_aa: CASSYRNTEAFF
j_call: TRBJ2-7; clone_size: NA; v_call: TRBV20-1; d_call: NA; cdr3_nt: TGCAGTGCTAGATGGCTCGTCGAGCAGTACTTC; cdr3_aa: CSARWLVEQYF
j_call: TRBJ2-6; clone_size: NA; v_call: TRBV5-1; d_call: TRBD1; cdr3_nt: TGCGCCAGCAGCTTTCTGACAGGGGGATCTGGGGCCAACGTCCTGACTTTC; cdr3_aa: CASSFLTGGSGANVLTF
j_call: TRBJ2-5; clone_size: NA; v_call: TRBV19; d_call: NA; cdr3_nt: TGTGCCAGTAGTAGCGGGGTGGCACAAGAGACCCAGTACTTC; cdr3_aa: CASSSGVAQETQYF
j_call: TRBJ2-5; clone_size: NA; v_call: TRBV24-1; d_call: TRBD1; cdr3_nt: TGTGCCACCAGTGGGGTGGACAGGGAGACCCAGTACTTC; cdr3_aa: CATSGVDRETQYF
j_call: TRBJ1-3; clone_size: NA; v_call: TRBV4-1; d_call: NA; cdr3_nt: TGCGCCAGCAGCCAAGATTTGGGCGATGCCGCAGATGGAAACACCATATATTTT; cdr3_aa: CASSQDLGDAADGNTIYF
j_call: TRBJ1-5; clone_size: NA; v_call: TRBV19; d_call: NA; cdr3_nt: TGTGCCAGTAGCCCAGGGAGGGAAGGGAAGCCCCAGCATTTT; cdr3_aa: CASSPGREGKPQHF
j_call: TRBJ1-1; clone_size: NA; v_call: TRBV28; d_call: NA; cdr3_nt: TGTGCCAGCAGTACCCGGACAGCCCAAAGAGAAGCTTTCTTT; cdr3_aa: CASSTRTAQREAFF
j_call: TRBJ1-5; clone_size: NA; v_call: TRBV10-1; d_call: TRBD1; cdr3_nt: TGCGCCAGCAGTGAGTCGACGGACAGGGGACGTCAGCCCCAGCATTTT; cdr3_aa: CASSESTDRGRQPQHF
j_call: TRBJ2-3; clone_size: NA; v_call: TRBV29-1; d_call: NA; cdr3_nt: TGCAGCGTTGAAACACGGCGGCTGACTAGCACAGATACGCAGTATTTT; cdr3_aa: CSVETRRLTSTDTQYF
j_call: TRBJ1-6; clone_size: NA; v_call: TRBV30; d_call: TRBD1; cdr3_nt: TGTGCCTGGAGTGTACGGGACAGCTCACCCCTCCACTTT; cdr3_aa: CAWSVRDSSPLHF
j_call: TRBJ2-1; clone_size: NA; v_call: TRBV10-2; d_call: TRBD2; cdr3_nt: TGCGCCAGCAGGAGCGGGGGGGCAAATGAGCAGTTCTTC; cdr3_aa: CASRSGGANEQFF
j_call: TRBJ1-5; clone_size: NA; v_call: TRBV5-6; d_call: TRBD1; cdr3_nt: TGTGCCAGCAGCTTGTCGCGACAGGGCACGTTCAATCAGCCCCAGCATTTT; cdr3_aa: CASSLSRQGTFNQPQHF
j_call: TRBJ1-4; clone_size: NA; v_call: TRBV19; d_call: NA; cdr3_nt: TGTGCCAGTAGTATCAGGAGGGAAAAACTGTTTTTT; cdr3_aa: CASSIRREKLFF
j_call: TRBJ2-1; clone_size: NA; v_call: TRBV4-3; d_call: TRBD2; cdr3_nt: TGCGCCAGCAGCCATGGGACTAGCGGGGGCGCACAAAATGAGCAGTTCTTC; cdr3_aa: CASSHGTSGGAQNEQFF
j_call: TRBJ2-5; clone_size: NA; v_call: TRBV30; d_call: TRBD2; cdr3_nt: TGTGCCTGGTCGGCGGGAGGAGAGACCCAGTACTTC; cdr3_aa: CAWSAGGETQYF
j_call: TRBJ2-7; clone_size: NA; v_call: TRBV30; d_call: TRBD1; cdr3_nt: TGTGCCTGGATCAACAGGGGCACCTACGAGCAGTACTTC; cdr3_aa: CAWINRGTYEQYF
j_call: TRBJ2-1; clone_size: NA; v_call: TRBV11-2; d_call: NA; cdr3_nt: TGTGCCAGCAGCTGGGCGGGACTCGTCAATGAGCAGTTCTTC; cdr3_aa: CASSWAGLVNEQFF
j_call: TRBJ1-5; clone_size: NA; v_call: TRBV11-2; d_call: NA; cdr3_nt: TGTGCCAGCAGCTTAGGACAGTTAAACAATCAGCCCCAGCATTTT; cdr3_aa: CASSLGQLNNQPQHF
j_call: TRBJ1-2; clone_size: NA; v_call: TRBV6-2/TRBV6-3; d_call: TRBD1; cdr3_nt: TGTGCCAGCAGCCCCGGACAGGGGCAACTTTATGGCTACACCTTC; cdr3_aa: CASSPGQGQLYGYTF
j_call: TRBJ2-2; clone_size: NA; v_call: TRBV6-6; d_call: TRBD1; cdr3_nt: TGTGCCAGCTCTTCGCAGGGGGCTTCCAACACCGGGGAGCTGTTTTTT; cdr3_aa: CASSSQGASNTGELFF
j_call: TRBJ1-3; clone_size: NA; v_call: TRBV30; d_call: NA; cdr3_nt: TGTGCCTGGAGTCCTAGAGGGAACACCATATATTTT; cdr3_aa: CAWSPRGNTIYF
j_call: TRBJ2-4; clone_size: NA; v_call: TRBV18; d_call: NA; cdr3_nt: TGTGCCAGCTCACCATCCAGGGTAGCCAAAAACATTCAGTACTTC; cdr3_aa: CASSPSRVAKNIQYF
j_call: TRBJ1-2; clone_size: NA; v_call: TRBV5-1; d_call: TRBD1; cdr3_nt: TGCGCCAGCAGCCCGGACAGGGGAGGCTACACCTTC; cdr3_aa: CASSPDRGGYTF
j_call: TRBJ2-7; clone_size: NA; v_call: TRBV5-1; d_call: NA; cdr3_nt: TGCGCCAGCAGCTCCCAGGGGCCAAGCTCCTACGAGCAGTACTTC; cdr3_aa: CASSSQGPSSYEQYF
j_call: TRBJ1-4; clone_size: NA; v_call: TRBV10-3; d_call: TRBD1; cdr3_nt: TGTGCCACCCAGGGGGGACAGGGGCTTAATGAAAAACTGTTTTTT; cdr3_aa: CATQGGQGLNEKLFF
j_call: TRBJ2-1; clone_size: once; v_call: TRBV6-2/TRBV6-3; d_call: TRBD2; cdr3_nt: TGTGCCAGCAGTTCAACCGGGACTAGGTCCAACAATGAGCAGTTCTTC; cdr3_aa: CASSSTGTRSNNEQFF
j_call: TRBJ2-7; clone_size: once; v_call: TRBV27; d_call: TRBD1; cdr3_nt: TGTGCCAGCTACAGGGGCCCCCCTCCGTACGAGCAGTACTTC; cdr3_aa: CASYRGPPPYEQYF
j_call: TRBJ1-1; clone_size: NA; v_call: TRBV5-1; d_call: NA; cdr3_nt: TGCGCCAGCAGCTTCTGGGAGGCGAACACTGAAGCTTTCTTT; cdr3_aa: CASSFWEANTEAFF
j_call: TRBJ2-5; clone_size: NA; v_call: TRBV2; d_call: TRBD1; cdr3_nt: TGTGCCAGCAGTGAGGGGCGGGACAGGGAGACCCAGTACTTC; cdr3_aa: CASSEGRDRETQYF
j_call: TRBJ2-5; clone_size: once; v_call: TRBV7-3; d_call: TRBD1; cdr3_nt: TGTGCCAGCAGCTTGACAGGGGCTGAGACCCAGTACTTC; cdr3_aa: CASSLTGAETQYF
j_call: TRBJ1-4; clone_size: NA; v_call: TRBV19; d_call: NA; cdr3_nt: TGTGCCAGTAGTCGAATGATTGGCGAAAAACTGTTTTTT; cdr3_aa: CASSRMIGEKLFF
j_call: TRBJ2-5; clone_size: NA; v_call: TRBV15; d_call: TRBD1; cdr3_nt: TGTGCCACCAGCAGAGATACAGGGGAGTGGGAGACCCAGTACTTC; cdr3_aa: CATSRDTGEWETQYF
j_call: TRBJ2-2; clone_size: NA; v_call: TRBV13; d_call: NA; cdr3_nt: TGTGCCAGCAGCCTAACCACCCCAGGGCCCGGGGAGCTGTTTTTT; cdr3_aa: CASSLTTPGPGELFF
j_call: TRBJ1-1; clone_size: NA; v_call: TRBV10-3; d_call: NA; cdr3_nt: TGTGCCATCAGTGAGTCGGGTTGGGAGGAGGGCACTGAAGCTTTCTTT; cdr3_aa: CAISESGWEEGTEAFF
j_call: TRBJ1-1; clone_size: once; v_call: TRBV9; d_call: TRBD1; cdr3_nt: TGTGCCAGCAGCGTAGGTACCGGGACAGGAGGCCTGAACACTGAAGCTTTCTTT; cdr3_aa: CASSVGTGTGGLNTEAFF
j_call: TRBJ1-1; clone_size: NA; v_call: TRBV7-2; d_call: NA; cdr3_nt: TGTGCCAGCAGCTTAGTAGGACAGCTGAACACTGAAGCTTTCTTT; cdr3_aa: CASSLVGQLNTEAFF
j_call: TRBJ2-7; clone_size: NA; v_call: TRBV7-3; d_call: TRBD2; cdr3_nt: TGTGCCAGCAGCGTCGCTAGCGGGAGGGCCTCCTACGAGCAGTACTTC; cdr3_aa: CASSVASGRASYEQYF
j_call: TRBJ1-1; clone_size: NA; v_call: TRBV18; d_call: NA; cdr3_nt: TGTGCCAGCTCACCCGAGGTGGGCACTGAAGCTTTCTTT; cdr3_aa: CASSPEVGTEAFF
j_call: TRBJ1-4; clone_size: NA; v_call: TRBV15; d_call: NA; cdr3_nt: TGTGCCACCAGCAGAGACCAGGGCGGTGCAACTAATGAAAAACTGTTTTTT; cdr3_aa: CATSRDQGGATNEKLFF
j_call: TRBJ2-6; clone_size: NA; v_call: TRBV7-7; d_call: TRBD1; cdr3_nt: TGTGCTAGCTTACCTGGACAGGGGGACTCTGGGGCCAACGTCCTGACTTTC; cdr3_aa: CASLPGQGDSGANVLTF
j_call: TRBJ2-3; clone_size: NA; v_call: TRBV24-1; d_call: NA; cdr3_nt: TGTGCCACCAGTGATCTGGACGGGGGACGGGGCACAGATACGCAGTATTTT; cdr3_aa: CATSDLDGGRGTDTQYF
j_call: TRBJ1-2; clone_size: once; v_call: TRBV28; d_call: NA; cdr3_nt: TGTGCCACCAACCAACCTAGTGGCTACACCTTC; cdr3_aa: CATNQPSGYTF
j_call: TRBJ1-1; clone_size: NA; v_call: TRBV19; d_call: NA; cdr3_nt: TGTGCCAGTAGTATAGACGGGAACACTGAAGCTTTCTTT; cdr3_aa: CASSIDGNTEAFF
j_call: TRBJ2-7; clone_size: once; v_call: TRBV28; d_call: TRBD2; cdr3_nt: TGTGCCAGCAGTTTAGGGACTAGCGGGGGGTTCTACGAGCAGTACTTC; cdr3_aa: CASSLGTSGGFYEQYF
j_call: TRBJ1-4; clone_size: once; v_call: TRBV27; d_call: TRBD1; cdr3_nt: TGTGCCAGCCGGGACAGGGCAAATGAAAAACTGTTTTTT; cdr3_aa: CASRDRANEKLFF